This TCR beta chain was retrieved from a study of blood T cell repertoires in COVID-19. Turning to the study itself: The United States, Italy and Spain were the sources of the acute and convalescent COVID-19 samples. PBMCs, B-cell-depleted T cells, or T cells provided the cDNA or gDNA that made up the material.

In the original analysis: Reference gene primer amplification gave estimated nucleated cell counts. The method was immunoSEQ multiplex PCR; TCRdb's version includes in-frame clones alone and lacks a portion of them. The V and J calls and the clone size are those of that table, but D and trimming were determined from the DNA. Of a few hundred thousand clones listed, roughly 80% are singletons. V was pared by 6 bases and J by 6 bases, with 6 bases of the junction left unmatched. CDR1 and CDR2 (germline): MNHEY, SMNVEV (reference sequence). There are 14 residues in the CDR3. This clone was detected a few times.

The V and J genes are TRBV27 and TRBJ1-5, with TRBD1 matching over 9 bases. Input material: peripheral blood. This clonotype was sampled from a woman between 18 and 29 years old with acute or convalescent COVID-19. The CDR3 loop reads CASRLQGASQPQHF. For the CDR3, the DNA is TGTGCCAGCAGACTACAGGGGGCTAGTCAGCCCCAGCATTTT.